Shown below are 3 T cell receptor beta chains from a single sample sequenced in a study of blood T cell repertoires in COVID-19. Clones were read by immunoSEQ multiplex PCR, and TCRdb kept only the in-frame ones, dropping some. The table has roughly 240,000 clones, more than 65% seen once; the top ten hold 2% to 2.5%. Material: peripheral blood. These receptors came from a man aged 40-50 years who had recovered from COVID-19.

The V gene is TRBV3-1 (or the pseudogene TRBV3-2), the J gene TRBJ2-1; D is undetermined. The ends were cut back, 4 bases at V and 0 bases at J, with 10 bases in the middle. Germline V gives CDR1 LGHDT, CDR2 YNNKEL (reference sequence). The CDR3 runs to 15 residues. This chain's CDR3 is CASSPRADSYNEQFF. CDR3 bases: TGTGCCAGCAGCCCTCGCGCGGACTCCTACAATGAGCAGTTCTTC.

In DNA form, the CDR3 reads TGTGCCAGCAGTGAAGCGTTGGGTCTCCGGGGGGACATTCAGTACTTC. It translates to CASSEALGLRGDIQYF. This rearrangement joins TRBV2 to TRBJ2-4, with 7 nucleotides matching TRBD2. Trimming removed 0 bases from V and 8 bases from J; junction bases left unmatched: 10. The CDR3 sequence is 16 residues long. CDR1 SNHLY and CDR2 FYNNEI come from the germline V gene. The full variable domain, completed using reference TRBV2 and TRBJ2-4, is EPEVTQTPSHQVTQMGQEVILRCVPISNHLYFYWYRQILGQKVEFLVSFYNNEISEKSEIFDDQFSVERPDGSNFTLKIRSTKLEDSAMYFCASSEALGLRGDIQYFGAGTRLSVL.

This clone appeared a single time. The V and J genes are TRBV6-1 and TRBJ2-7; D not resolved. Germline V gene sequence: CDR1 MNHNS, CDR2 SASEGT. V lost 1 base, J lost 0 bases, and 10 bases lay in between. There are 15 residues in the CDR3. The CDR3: CASSEDSRYSYEQYF. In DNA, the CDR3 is TGTGCCAGCAGTGAAGACAGCCGTTACTCCTACGAGCAGTACTTC.